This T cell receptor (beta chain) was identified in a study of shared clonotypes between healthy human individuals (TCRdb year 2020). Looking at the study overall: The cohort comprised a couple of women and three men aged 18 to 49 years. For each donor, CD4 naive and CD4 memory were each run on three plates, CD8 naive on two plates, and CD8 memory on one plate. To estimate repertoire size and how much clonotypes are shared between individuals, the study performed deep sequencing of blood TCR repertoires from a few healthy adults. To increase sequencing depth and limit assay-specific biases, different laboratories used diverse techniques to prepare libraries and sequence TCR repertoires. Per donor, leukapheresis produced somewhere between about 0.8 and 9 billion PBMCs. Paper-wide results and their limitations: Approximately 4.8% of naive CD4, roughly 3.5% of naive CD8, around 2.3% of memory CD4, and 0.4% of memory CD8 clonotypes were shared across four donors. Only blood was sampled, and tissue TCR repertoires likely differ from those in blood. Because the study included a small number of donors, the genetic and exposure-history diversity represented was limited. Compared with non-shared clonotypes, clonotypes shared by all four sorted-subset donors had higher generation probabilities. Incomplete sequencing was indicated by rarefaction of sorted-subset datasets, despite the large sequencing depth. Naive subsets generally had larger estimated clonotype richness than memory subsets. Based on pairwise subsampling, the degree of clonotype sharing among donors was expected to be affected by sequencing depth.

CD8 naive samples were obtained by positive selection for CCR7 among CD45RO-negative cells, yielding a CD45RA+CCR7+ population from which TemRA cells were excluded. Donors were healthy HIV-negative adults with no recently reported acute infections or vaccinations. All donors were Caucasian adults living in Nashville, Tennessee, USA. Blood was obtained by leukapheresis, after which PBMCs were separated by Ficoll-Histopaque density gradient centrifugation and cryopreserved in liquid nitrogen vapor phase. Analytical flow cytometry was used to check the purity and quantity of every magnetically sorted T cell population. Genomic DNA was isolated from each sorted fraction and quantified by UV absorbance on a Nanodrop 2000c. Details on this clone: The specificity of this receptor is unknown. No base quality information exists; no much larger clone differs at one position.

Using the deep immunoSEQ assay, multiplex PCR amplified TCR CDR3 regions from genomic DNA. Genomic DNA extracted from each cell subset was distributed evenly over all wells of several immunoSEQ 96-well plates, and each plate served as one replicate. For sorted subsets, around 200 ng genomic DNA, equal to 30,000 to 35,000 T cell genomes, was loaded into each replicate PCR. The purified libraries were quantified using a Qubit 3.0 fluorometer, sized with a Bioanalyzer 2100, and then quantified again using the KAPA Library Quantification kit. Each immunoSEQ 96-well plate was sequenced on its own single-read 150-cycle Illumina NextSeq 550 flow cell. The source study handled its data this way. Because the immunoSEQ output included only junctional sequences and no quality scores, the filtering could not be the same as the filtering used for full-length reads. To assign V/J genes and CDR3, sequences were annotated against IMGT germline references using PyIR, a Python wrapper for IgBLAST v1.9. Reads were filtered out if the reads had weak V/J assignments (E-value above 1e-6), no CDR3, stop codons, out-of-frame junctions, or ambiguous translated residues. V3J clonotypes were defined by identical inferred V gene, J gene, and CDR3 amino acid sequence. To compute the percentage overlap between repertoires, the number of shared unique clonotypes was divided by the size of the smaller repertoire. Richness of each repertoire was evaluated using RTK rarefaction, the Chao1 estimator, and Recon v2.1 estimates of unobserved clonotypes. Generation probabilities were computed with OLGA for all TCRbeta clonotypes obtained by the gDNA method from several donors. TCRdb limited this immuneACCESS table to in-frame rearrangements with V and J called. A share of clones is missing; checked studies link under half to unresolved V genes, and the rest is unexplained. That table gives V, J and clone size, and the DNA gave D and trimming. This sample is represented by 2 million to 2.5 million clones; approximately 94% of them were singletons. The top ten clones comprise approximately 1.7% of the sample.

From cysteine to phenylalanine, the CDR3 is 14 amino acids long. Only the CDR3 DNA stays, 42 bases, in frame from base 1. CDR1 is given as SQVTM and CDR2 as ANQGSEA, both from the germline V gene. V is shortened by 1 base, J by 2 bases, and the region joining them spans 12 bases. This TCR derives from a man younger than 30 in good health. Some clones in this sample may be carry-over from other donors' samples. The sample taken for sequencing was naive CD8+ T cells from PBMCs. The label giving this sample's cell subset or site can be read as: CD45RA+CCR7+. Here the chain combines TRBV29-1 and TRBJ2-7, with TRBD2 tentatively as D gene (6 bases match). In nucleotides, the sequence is TGCAGCGTTGAAGGCTCGGGGGTTACCTACGAGCAGTACTTC. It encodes CSVEGSGVTYEQYF.